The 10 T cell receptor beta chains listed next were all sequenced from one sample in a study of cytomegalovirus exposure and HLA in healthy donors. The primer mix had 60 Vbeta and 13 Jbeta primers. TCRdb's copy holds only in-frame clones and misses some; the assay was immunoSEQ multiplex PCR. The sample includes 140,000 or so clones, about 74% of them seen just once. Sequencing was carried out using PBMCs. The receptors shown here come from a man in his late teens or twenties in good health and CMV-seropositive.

CDR3 sequence: CASSFPNPAGNYEQYF. The CDR3 nucleotides are TGTGCCAGCAGCTTCCCTAATCCAGCGGGTAACTACGAGCAGTACTTC. The V gene is TRBV7-8, the J gene TRBJ2-7, with a possible D match to TRBD2 (6 bases). Germline V gene data show CDR1 as SGHVS and CDR2 as FQNEAQ. V was shortened by 3 bases and J by 3 bases, with 18 bases between the two germline ends. The CDR3 covers 16 residues.

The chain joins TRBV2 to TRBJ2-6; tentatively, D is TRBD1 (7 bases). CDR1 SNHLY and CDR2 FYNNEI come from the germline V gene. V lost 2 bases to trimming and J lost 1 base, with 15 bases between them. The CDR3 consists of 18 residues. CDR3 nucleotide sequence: TGTGCCAGCAGTGAATTGGGGCCAGGGGGGTCTGGGGCCAACGTCCTGACTTTC. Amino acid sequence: CASSELGPGGSGANVLTF.

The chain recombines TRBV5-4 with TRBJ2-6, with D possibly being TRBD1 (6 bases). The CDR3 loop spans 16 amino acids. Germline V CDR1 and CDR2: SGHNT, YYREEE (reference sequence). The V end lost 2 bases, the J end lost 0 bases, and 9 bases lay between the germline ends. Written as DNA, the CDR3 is TGTGCCAGCAGCTTCGGACAGAGCTCTGGGGCCAACGTCCTGACTTTC. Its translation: CASSFGQSSGANVLTF. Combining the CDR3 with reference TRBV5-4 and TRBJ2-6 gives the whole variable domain ETGVTQSPTHLIKTRGQQVTLRCSSQSGHNTVSWYQQALGQGPQFIFQYYREEENGRGNFPPRFSGLQFPNYSSELNVNALELDDSALYLCASSFGQSSGANVLTFGAGSRLTVL.

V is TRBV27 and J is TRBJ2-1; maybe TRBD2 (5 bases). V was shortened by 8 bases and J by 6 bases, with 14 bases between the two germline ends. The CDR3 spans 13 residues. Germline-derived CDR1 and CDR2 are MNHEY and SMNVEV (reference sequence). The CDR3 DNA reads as TGTGCCAGCGGTCCCCGACTAACCAATGAGCAGTTCTTC. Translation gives CASGPRLTNEQFF.

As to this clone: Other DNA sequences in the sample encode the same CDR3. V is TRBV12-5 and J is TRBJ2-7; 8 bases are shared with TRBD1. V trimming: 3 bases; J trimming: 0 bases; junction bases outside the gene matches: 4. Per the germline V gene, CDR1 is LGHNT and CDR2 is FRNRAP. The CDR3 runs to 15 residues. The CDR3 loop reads CASGLGQGSSYEQYF. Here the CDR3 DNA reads TGTGCTAGTGGTTTAGGACAGGGCAGCTCCTACGAGCAGTACTTC.

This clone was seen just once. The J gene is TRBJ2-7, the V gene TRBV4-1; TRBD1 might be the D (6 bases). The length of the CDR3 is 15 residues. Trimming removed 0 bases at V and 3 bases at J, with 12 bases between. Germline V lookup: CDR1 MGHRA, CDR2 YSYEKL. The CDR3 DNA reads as TGCGCCAGCAGCCAAGAGGACAGTATCCTCTACGAGCAGTACTTC. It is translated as CASSQEDSILYEQYF.

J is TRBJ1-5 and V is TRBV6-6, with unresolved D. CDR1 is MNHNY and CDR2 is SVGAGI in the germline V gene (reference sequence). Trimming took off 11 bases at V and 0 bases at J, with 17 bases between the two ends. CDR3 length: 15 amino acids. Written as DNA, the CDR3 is TGTGCCGGCAATAAGGAGGATTATAGCAATCAGCCCCAGCATTTT. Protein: CAGNKEDYSNQPQHF.

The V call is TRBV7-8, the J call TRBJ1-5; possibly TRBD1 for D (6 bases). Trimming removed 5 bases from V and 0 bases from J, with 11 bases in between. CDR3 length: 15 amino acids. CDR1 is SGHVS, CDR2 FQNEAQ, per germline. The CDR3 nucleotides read TGTGCCAGCAGCGGCTACAGGGATAGCAATCAGCCCCAGCATTTT. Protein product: CASSGYRDSNQPQHF.

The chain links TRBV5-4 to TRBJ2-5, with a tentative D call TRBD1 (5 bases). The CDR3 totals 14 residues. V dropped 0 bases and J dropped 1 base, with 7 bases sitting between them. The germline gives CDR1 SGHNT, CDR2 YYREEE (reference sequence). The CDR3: CASSLVDSQETQYF. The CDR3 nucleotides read TGTGCCAGCAGCTTGGTAGACAGCCAAGAGACCCAGTACTTC.

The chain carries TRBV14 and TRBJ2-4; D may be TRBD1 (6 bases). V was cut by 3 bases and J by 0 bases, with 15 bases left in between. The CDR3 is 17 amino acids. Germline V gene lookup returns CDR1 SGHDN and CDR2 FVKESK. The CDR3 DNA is TGTGCCAGCAGCCAGCAGGGGAGTACCATAGCCAAAAACATTCAGTACTTC. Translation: CASSQQGSTIAKNIQYF.